The 6 T cell receptor beta chains given below trace back to one sample, sequenced in a study of T cell repertoires in cytomegalovirus infection (dated by TCRdb to between 2017 and 2020). Antigens for these TCRs are unknown. Sequenced on an Illumina HiSeq 1500. TCRdb reworked the public reads: Q25 trimming with fastp, MiXCR clone assembly, productive beta chains retained. CDR3 protein duplicates are merged, each entry listing the most common genes and DNA. This sample has about 480,000 distinct CDR3 sequences in its table, and roughly a third of those were observed once. The ten largest account for roughly a sixth of the sample. The sample's treatment or condition, from its label and the paper: in vitro stimulation with specific CMV peptide epitopes to enrich CMV-specific T cells. Material: cultured PBMCs, obtained from culture after CMV antigen stimulation. The receptors were gathered from a human donor in good health (CMV status not recorded). Some clones in this sample may be carry-over from other donors' samples.

This clonotype was seen at least ten times. The chain joins TRBV7-3 to TRBJ2-3; 7 bases are shared with TRBD1. The CDR3 has 14 amino acids. V lost 5 bases to trimming and J lost 2 bases; unmatched junction nucleotides: 4. Germline V CDR1 and CDR2: SGHTA, FQGTGA. In DNA form, the CDR3 reads TGTGCCAGCAGCCACCAGGGGGACACAGATACGCAGTATTTT. It translates to CASSHQGDTDTQYF. Based on the CDR3 plus reference TRBV7-3 and TRBJ2-3, the full variable domain is GAGVSQTPSNKVTEKGKYVELRCDPISGHTALYWYRQSLGQGPEFLIYFQGTGAADDSGLPNDRFFAVRPEGSVSTLKIQRTERGDSAVYLCASSHQGDTDTQYFGPGTRLTVL.

The chain combines TRBV7-3 with TRBJ2-5; D unclear. CDR1 SGHTA and CDR2 FQGTGA come from the germline V gene. There are 13 residues in the CDR3. The V end lost 2 bases, the J end lost 4 bases, and 8 bases lay between the germline ends. The CDR3 DNA follows: TGTGCCAGCAGCTTAGCCCCGCGAGAGACCCAGTACTTC. This sequence encodes CASSLAPRETQYF.

The genes are TRBV28 and TRBJ2-7; D remains ambiguous. The V gene lost 6 bases and the J gene lost 4 bases, with 10 bases spanning the gap. CDR3 length equals 12 residues. The V gene's germline CDR1 is MDHEN and CDR2 SYDVKM. The CDR3 loop is CASSPVGYEQYF. The CDR3 DNA is TGTGCCAGCAGCCCAGTAGGGTACGAGCAGTACTTC.

The rearrangement joins TRBV6-5 to TRBJ2-1, with D hard to call. The V gene lost 3 bases and the J gene lost 5 bases, with 14 bases spanning the gap. The CDR3 runs 15 residues. Germline CDR1 and CDR2: MNHEY and SVGAGI. This CDR3 reads CASSYWRNPDNEQFF. The DNA of the CDR3 is TGTGCCAGCAGTTATTGGCGGAACCCAGACAATGAGCAGTTCTTC.

This clonotype was detected only a few times. The rearrangement joins TRBV19 to TRBJ2-2, with D unclear. V was cut by 3 bases and J by 0 bases, with 14 bases left in between. The CDR3 is 17 amino acids. Per the germline V gene, CDR1 is LNHDA and CDR2 is SQIVND (reference sequence). The CDR3, as DNA: TGTGCCAGTAGTATTCGCCTGGATGTTACGAACACCGGGGAGCTGTTTTTT. Translated, it gives CASSIRLDVTNTGELFF.

This clonotype came up a few times. The rearrangement links TRBV6-2 or TRBV6-3 to TRBJ1-1; TRBD1 might be the D (6 bases). V was trimmed by 6 bases and J by 0 bases, leaving 17 bases between them. Germline CDR1 reads MNHEY; CDR2 reads SVGEGT. The CDR3 runs 16 residues. CDR3: CASSYSTGHLNTEAFF. The CDR3 nucleotides read TGTGCCAGCAGCTACAGTACGGGACACCTGAACACTGAAGCTTTCTTT.